This TCR beta chain appears in the sequencing data of a study of identical twins. Study-wide points: Excess low generation probability was seen in twin-shared out-of-frame alpha sequences.

This clonotype has a single count. As yet, its antigen is unknown. This sequence may be a read error, since a much larger clone differs from it by one base. This CDR3 region has 15 residues. Template switching created a universal primer site, and the cDNA included unique molecular identifiers. TCRdb processed the 5' RACE reads anew with MiXCR; each CDR3 protein has one entry. The data show about 890,000 distinct CDR3 sequences, approximately 13% seen once. Healthy Caucasian donors formed the entire cohort. The sample was also reused in another study, on yellow fever vaccine responses in identical twins.

The sample comprised PBMCs. The chain uses TRBV12-3 or TRBV12-4 and TRBJ1-2; D unclear. The TCR sequence derives from a woman between 18 and 29 years old in good health. In nucleotides, the CDR3 is TGTGCCAGCAGTAAACTAGGGTGGGAAAACTATGGCCACACCTTC. This codes for CASSKLGWENYGHTF.